This T cell receptor beta chain was found in a study of PD-L1 blockade in urothelial cancer. About the study: Intravenous atezolizumab, 1,200 mg every 3 weeks, was begun by patients at some point between 2013 and 2014. Median blood clonality was about 0.086, with about 86,000 unique TCRs.

TCRdb's table, derived via immunoSEQ multiplex PCR, lists solely in-frame clones and lacks some. Of around 120,000 clones listed, approximately 85% are singletons. The source of this sequence is a man aged 50-60 years with urothelial cancer. Here the sequenced sample was PBMCs, taken around atezolizumab (anti-PD-L1) treatment.

The CDR3: CASSLEREAYNEQFF. The CDR3 region has the DNA TGTGCCAGCAGCTTAGAGCGGGAGGCCTACAATGAGCAGTTCTTC. The V call is TRBV11-3, the J call TRBJ2-1; 8 bases fit TRBD2. The germline V gene has CDR1 SGHNT and CDR2 YENEEA. The CDR3 covers 15 residues. After removal of 0 bases from V and 2 bases from J, the junction contained 0 bases not matched to a gene.